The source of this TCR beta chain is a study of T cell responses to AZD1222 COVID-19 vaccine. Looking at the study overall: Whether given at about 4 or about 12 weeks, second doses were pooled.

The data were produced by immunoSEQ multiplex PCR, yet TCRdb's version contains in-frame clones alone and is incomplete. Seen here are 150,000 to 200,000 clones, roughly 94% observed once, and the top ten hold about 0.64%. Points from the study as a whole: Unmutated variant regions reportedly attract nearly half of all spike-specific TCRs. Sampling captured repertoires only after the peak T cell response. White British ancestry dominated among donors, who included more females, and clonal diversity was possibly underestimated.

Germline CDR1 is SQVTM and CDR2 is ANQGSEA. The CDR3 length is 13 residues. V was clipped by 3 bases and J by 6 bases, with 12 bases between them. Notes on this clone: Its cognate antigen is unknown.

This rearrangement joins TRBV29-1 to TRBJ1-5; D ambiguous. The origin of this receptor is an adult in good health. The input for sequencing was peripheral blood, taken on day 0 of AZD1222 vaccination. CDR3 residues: CSVEVGGSQPQHF. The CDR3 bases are TGCAGCGTTGAGGTCGGCGGATCTCAGCCCCAGCATTTT.